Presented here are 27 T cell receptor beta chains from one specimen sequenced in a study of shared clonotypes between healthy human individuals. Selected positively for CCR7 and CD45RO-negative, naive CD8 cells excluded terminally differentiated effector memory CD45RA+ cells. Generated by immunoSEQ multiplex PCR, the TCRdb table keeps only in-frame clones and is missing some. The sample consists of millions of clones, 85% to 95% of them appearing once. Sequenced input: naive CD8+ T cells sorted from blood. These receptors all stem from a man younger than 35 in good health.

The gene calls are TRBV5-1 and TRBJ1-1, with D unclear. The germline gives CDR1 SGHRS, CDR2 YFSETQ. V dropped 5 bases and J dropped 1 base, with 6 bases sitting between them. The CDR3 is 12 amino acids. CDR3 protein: CASSLTNTEAFF. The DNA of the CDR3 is TGCGCCAGCAGTTTGACGAACACTGAAGCTTTCTTT. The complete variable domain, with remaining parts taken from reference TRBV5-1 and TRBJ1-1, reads KAGVTQTPRYLIKTRGQQVTLSCSPISGHRSVSWYQQTPGQGLQFLFEYFSETQRNKGNFPGRFSGRQFSNSRSEMNVSTLELGDSALYLCASSLTNTEAFFGQGTRLTVV.

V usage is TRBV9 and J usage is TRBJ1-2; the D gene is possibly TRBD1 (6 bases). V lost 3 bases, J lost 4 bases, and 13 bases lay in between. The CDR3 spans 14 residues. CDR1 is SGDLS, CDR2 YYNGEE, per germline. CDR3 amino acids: CASSAPGVVYGYTF. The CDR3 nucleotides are TGTGCCAGCAGCGCCCCAGGGGTGGTCTATGGCTACACCTTC.

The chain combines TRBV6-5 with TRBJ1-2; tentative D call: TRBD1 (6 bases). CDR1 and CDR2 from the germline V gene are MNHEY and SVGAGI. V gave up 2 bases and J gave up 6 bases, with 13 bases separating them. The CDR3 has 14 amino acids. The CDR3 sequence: CASSYGQGRHGYTF. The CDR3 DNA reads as TGTGCCAGCAGTTACGGTCAGGGGCGCCATGGCTACACCTTC.

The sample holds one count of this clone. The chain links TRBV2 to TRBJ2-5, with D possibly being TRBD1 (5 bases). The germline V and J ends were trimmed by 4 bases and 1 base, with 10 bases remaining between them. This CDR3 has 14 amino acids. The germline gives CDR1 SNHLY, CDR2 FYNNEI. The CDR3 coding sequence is TGTGCCAGCAGTGTTTACAGGTCCCAAGAGACCCAGTACTTC. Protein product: CASSVYRSQETQYF.

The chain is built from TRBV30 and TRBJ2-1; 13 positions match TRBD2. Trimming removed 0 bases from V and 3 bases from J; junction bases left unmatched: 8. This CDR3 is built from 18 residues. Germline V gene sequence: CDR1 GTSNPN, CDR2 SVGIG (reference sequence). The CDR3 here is CAWSVLAGGPFHYNEQFF. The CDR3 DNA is TGTGCCTGGAGTGTACTAGCGGGAGGGCCTTTCCACTACAATGAGCAGTTCTTC.

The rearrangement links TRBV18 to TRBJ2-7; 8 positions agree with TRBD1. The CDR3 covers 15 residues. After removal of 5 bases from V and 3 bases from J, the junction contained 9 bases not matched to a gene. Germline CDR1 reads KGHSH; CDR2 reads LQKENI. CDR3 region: CASSTRGLFDYEQYF. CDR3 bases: TGTGCCAGCTCAACCAGGGGGCTGTTTGACTACGAGCAGTACTTC.

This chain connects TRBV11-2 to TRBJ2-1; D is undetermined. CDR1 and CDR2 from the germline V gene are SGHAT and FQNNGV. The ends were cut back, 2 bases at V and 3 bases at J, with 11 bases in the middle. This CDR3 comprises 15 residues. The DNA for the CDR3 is TGTGCCAGCAGCTTATTGACCTCCGACTACAATGAGCAGTTCTTC. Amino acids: CASSLLTSDYNEQFF.

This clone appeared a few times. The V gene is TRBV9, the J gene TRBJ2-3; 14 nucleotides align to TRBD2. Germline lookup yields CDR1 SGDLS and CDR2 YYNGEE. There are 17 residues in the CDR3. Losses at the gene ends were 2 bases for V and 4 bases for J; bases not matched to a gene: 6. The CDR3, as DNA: TGTGCCAGCAGCGTGACTAGCGGGAGGGCCGGGTCAGATACGCAGTATTTT. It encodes CASSVTSGRAGSDTQYF. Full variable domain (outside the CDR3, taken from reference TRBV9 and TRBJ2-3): DSGVTQTPKHLITATGQRVTLRCSPRSGDLSVYWYQQSLDQGLQFLIQYYNGEERAKGNILERFSAQQFPDLHSELNLSSLELGDSALYFCASSVTSGRAGSDTQYFGPGTRLTVL.

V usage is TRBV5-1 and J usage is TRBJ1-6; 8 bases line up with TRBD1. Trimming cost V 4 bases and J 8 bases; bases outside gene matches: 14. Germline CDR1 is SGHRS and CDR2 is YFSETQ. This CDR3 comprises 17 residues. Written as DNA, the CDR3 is TGCGCCAGCAGCCCCTTACCCTCAGGGGGCGTCGATTCACCCCTCCACTTT. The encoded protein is CASSPLPSGGVDSPLHF.

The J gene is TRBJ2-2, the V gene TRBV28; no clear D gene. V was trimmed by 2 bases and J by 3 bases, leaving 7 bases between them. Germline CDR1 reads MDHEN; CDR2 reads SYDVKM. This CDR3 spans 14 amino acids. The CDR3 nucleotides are TGTGCCAGCAGTTTAATTGGATACACCGGGGAGCTGTTTTTT. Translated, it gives CASSLIGYTGELFF.

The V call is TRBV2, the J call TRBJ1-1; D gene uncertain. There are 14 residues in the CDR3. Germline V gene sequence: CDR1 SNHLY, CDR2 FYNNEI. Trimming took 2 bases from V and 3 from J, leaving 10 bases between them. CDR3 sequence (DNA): TGTGCCAGCAGTGAAACGGACGGCTACACTGAAGCTTTCTTT. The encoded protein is CASSETDGYTEAFF.

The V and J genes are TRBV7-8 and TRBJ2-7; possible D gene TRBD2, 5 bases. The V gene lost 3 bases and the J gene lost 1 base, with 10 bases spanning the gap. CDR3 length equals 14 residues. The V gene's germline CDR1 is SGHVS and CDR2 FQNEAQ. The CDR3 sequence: CASSLDFFSYEQYF. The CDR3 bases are TGTGCCAGCAGCTTGGACTTCTTTTCCTACGAGCAGTACTTC.

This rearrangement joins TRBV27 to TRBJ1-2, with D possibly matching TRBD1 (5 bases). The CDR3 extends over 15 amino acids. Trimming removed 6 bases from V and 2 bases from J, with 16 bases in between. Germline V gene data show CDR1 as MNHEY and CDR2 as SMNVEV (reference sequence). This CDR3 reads CASSPLGQRNYGYTF. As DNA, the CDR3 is TGTGCCAGCAGCCCACTGGGGCAGCGGAACTATGGCTACACCTTC.

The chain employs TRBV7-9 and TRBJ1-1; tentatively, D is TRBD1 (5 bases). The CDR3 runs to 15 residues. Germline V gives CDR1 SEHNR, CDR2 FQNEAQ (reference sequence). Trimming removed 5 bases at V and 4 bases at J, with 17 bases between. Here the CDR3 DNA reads TGTGCCAGCAGCCCACCTAGGGGAAGGGGCACTGAAGCTTTCTTT. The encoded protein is CASSPPRGRGTEAFF.

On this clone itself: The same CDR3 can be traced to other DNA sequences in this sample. Here the CDR3 reads CASSLNPGAYEQYF. The CDR3 region has the DNA TGTGCCAGCAGCTTGAATCCAGGGGCCTACGAGCAGTACTTC. This rearrangement joins TRBV5-6 to TRBJ2-7, with D possibly TRBD1 on 6 matching bases. The CDR3 is 14 residues long. CDR1 SGHDT and CDR2 YYEEEE come from the germline V gene. Trimming left V 1 base short and J 2 bases short, with 10 bases between.

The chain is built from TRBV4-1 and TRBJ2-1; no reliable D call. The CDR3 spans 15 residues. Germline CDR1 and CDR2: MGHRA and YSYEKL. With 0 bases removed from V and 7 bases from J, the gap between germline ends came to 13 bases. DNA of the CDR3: TGCGCCAGCAGCCAAGAATTAGCCAGTAGAAATGAGCAGTTCTTC. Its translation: CASSQELASRNEQFF.

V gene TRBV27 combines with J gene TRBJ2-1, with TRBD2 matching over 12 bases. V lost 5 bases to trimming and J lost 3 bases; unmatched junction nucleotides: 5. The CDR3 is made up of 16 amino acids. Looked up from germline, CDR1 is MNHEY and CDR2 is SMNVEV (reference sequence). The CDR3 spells CASSLILAGGYNEQFF. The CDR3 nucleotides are TGTGCCAGCAGTCTAATACTAGCGGGAGGCTACAATGAGCAGTTCTTC.

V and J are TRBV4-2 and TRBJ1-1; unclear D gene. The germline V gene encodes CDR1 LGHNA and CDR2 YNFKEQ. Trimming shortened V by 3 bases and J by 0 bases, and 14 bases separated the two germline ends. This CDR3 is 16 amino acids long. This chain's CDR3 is CASSQASVTMNTEAFF. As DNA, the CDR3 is TGTGCCAGCAGCCAGGCCAGTGTCACCATGAACACTGAAGCTTTCTTT.

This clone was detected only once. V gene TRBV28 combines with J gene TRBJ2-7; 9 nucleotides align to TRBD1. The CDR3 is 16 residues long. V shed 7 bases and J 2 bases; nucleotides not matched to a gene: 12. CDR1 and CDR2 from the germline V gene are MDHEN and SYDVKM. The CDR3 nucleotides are TGTGCCAGCAACCCGAGGGGGACAGGGCCTACCTACGAGCAGTACTTC. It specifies CASNPRGTGPTYEQYF.

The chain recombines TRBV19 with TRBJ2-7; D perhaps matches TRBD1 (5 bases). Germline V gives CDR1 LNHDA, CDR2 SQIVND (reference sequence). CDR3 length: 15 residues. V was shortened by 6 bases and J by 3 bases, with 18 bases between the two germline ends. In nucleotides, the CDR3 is TGTGCCAGTAGCTCCAGCAGCAGGGTAAACTACGAGCAGTACTTC. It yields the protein CASSSSSRVNYEQYF.

The CDR3 region is CASSPKGPGGINTEAFF. As DNA, the CDR3 is TGTGCCAGCAGCCCGAAGGGGCCAGGGGGCATAAACACTGAAGCTTTCTTT. The chain joins TRBV5-4 to TRBJ1-1; 8 bases are a match to TRBD1. CDR3 length: 17 amino acids. Germline CDR1 SGHNT, CDR2 YYREEE (reference sequence). Trimming at V came to 4 bases and at J to 2 bases, leaving 13 bases not matched to a gene.

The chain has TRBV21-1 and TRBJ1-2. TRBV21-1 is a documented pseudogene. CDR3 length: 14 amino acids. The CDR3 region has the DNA TGTGCCAGCAGCCTGCGGACGGGAGGTATTGGCTACACCTTC. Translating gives CASSLRTGGIGYTF.

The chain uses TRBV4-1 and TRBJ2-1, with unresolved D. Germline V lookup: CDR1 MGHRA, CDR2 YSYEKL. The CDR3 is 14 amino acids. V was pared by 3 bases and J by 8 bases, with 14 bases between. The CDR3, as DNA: TGCGCCAGCAGCCAGAAGCAAGGGTCGGATGAGCAGTTCTTC. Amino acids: CASSQKQGSDEQFF.

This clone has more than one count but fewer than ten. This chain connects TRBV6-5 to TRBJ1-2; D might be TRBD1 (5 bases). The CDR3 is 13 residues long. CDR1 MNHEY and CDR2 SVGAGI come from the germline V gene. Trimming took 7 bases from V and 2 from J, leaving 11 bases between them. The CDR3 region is CASTWGGNYGYTF. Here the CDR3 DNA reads TGTGCCAGCACCTGGGGGGGGAACTATGGCTACACCTTC.

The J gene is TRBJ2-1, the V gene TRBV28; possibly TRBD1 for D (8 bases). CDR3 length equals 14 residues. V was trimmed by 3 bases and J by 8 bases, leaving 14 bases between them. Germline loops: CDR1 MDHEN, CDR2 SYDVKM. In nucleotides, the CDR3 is TGTGCCAGCAGTTTGGACAGGGAGGGCGATGAGCAGTTCTTC. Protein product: CASSLDREGDEQFF.

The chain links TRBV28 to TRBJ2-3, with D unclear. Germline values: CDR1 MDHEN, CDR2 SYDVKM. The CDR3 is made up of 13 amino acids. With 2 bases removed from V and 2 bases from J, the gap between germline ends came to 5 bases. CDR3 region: CASSLENTDTQYF. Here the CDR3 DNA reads TGTGCCAGCAGTTTAGAGAACACAGATACGCAGTATTTT.

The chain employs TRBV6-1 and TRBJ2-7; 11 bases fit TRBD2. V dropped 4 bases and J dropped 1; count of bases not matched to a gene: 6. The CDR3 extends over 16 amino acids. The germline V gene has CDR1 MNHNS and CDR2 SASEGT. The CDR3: CASSVLAGGLSYEQYF. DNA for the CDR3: TGTGCCAGCAGTGTTCTAGCGGGGGGACTTTCCTACGAGCAGTACTTC.